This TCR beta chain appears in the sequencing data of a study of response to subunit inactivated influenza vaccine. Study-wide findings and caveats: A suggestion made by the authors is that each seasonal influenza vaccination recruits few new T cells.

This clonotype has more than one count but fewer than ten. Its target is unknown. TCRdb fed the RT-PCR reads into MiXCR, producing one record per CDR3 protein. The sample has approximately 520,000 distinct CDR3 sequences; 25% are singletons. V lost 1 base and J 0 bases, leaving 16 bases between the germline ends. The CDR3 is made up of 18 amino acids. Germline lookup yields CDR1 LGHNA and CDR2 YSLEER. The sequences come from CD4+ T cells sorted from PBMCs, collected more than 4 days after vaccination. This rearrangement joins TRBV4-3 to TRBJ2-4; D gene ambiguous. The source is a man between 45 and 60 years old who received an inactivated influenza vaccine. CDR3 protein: CASSQVVSGSLAKNIQYF. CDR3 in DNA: TGCGCCAGCAGCCAAGTTGTTTCAGGTTCCTTAGCCAAAAACATTCAGTACTTC.